Listed below are T cell receptor beta chains from one sample, sequenced in a study of shared clonotypes between healthy human individuals. TCRdb's copy holds only in-frame clones and misses some; the assay was immunoSEQ multiplex PCR. This table holds about 2.3 million clones, 90% to 95% found once. The sequenced sample consisted of naive CD4+ T cells from PBMCs. These receptors originate from a man between 18 and 35 years old in good health. Some clones in this sample may be carry-over from other donors' samples. CDR3s include the opening cysteine and the closing phenylalanine or tryptophan. D genes are given only for firm matches. For some rows the clone size is stated as once, few or many, or as a class when expanded; others skip it.

J	D	V	size	CDR3	DNA
TRBJ2-1	TRBD2	TRBV5-4	.	CASSLPPSGFYNEQFF	TGTGCCAGCAGCTTGCCTCCTAGCGGGTTCTACAATGAGCAGTTCTTC
TRBJ2-1	.	TRBV2	.	CASSTGEQFF	TGTGCCAGCAGCACGGGGGAGCAGTTCTTC
TRBJ2-2	.	TRBV14	.	CASSPRDRNTGELFF	TGTGCCAGCAGCCCACGCGATCGGAACACCGGGGAGCTGTTTTTT
TRBJ2-5	TRBD1	TRBV11-3	.	CASSSGQGDQETQYF	TGTGCCAGCAGCTCGGGACAGGGCGACCAAGAGACCCAGTACTTC
TRBJ2-7	.	TRBV7-2	once	CASSQFVGGSYEQYF	TGTGCCAGCAGCCAGTTTGTGGGAGGATCCTACGAGCAGTACTTC
TRBJ2-1	TRBD2	TRBV5-1	.	CASSTTGLAGGIPPFF	TGCGCCAGCAGCACTACGGGACTAGCGGGAGGTATCCCTCCGTTCTTC
TRBJ1-4	.	TRBV5-6	.	CAGPSGRDVNEKLFF	TGTGCCGGGCCTTCGGGAAGGGATGTTAATGAAAAACTGTTTTTT
TRBJ2-2	.	TRBV7-2	.	CALSYVAVDTGELFF	TGTGCCCTATCCTATGTAGCTGTGGACACCGGGGAGCTGTTTTTT
TRBJ2-7	TRBD2	TRBV5-1	.	CASSFAGTSGTMGSYEQYF	TGCGCCAGCAGCTTCGCCGGGACTAGCGGGACCATGGGTAGCTACGAGCAGTACTTC
TRBJ2-7	TRBD2	TRBV5-1	.	CASSLGVAGGKYEQYF	TGCGCCAGCAGCTTGGGAGTAGCGGGAGGGAAATACGAGCAGTACTTC
TRBJ1-2	TRBD1	TRBV5-1	.	CASSSGTGADGYTF	TGCGCCAGCAGCTCGGGGACAGGGGCGGATGGCTACACCTTC
TRBJ1-5	.	TRBV4-1	.	CASSLQGSNQPQHF	TGCGCCAGCAGCCTCCAGGGGAGTAATCAGCCCCAGCATTTT
TRBJ1-1	.	TRBV7-9	once	CASNTGLSTEAFF	TGTGCCAGCAATACAGGGTTAAGCACTGAAGCTTTCTTT
TRBJ1-5	TRBD1	TRBV4-2	.	CASSQPDRVQPQHF	TGTGCCAGCAGCCAACCGGACAGGGTTCAGCCCCAGCATTTT
TRBJ2-5	TRBD2	TRBV19	.	CASSIGTSVLGETQYF	TGTGCCAGTAGTATCGGGACTAGCGTCCTGGGGGAGACCCAGTACTTC
TRBJ2-1	TRBD2	TRBV9	.	CASSVVLAGYEQFF	TGTGCCAGCAGCGTAGTACTAGCGGGATACGAGCAGTTCTTC
TRBJ2-1	TRBD1	TRBV5-1	.	CASSLLLGQGNSYNEQFF	TGCGCCAGCAGCTTACTCTTGGGACAGGGCAACTCCTACAATGAGCAGTTCTTC
TRBJ2-1	TRBD1	TRBV5-4	.	CASSARTGQGEQFF	TGTGCCAGCAGCGCTAGGACTGGACAGGGGGAGCAGTTCTTC
TRBJ2-2	TRBD1	TRBV6-6	.	CASTGTGGAAGELFF	TGTGCCAGCACCGGGACAGGGGGCGCGGCCGGGGAGCTGTTTTTT
TRBJ2-1	.	TRBV29-1	.	CSVVGGIPYNEQFF	TGCAGCGTTGTCGGCGGGATACCCTACAATGAGCAGTTCTTC
TRBJ1-5	.	TRBV28	once	CASSLSAGTNQPQHF	TGTGCCAGCAGTTTATCCGCCGGGACCAATCAGCCCCAGCATTTT
TRBJ2-3	.	TRBV5-6	once	CASSPRDWEPDTQYF	TGTGCCAGCAGCCCCAGGGATTGGGAGCCAGATACGCAGTATTTT
TRBJ2-2	.	TRBV28	.	CASSRQSNTGELFF	TGTGCCAGCAGTCGGCAGTCGAACACCGGGGAGCTGTTTTTT
TRBJ1-4	.	TRBV6-5	.	CASSGRATNEKLFF	TGTGCCAGCAGCGGCCGTGCAACTAATGAAAAACTGTTTTTT
TRBJ1-4	.	TRBV9	.	CASSVGATNEKLFF	TGTGCCAGCAGCGTAGGAGCAACTAATGAAAAACTGTTTTTT
TRBJ2-7	TRBD1	TRBV5-4	.	CASSKKTPGTAYYEQYF	TGTGCCAGCAGCAAAAAGACCCCCGGGACAGCTTACTACGAGCAGTACTTC
TRBJ1-1	.	TRBV19	.	CASSIGGLMNTEAFF	TGTGCCAGTAGTATAGGCGGACTGATGAACACTGAAGCTTTCTTT
TRBJ2-1	TRBD2	TRBV7-3	.	CASSPPASGSTNEQFF	TGTGCCAGCAGCCCTCCGGCTAGCGGGTCGACCAATGAGCAGTTCTTC
TRBJ1-2	.	TRBV5-4	once	CASSRNRVDYGYTF	TGTGCCAGCAGCCGAAACAGGGTCGACTATGGCTACACCTTC
TRBJ1-1	.	TRBV18	.	CASSLQGQNTEAFF	TGTGCCAGCTCGCTACAGGGCCAGAACACTGAAGCTTTCTTT
TRBJ1-2	.	TRBV9	.	CASSPEVYPNYGYTF	TGTGCCAGCAGCCCAGAGGTGTACCCTAACTATGGCTACACCTTC
TRBJ2-2	.	TRBV7-2	.	CASSPLGVRSYTGELFF	TGTGCCAGCAGCCCCCTGGGAGTTAGGTCATACACCGGGGAGCTGTTTTTT
TRBJ2-7	.	TRBV5-1	.	CASSLGLTYEQYF	TGCGCCAGCAGCTTGGGTCTAACCTACGAGCAGTACTTC
TRBJ2-3	TRBD2	TRBV5-1	.	CASSFLAGVTDTQYF	TGCGCCAGCAGCTTTCTAGCGGGAGTCACAGATACGCAGTATTTT
TRBJ1-2	.	TRBV27	.	CASSDRDGYTF	TGTGCCAGCAGTGACAGAGATGGCTACACCTTC
TRBJ2-1	.	TRBV7-2	.	CASSLTGDSYNEQFF	TGTGCCAGCAGCTTAACGGGCGACTCCTACAATGAGCAGTTCTTC
TRBJ2-1	.	TRBV7-9	.	CASSSDRDTLAYNEQFF	TGTGCCAGCAGCAGCGACCGGGACACCTTGGCCTACAATGAGCAGTTCTTC
TRBJ2-7	TRBD1	TRBV11-2	once	CASSATGQGRYEQYF	TGTGCCAGCAGCGCCACCGGACAGGGGCGCTACGAGCAGTACTTC
TRBJ1-1	.	TRBV14	.	CASSQELNTEAFF	TGTGCCAGCAGCCAAGAACTGAACACTGAAGCTTTCTTT
TRBJ2-2	.	TRBV5-1	.	CASSPTRGDTGELFF	TGCGCCAGCAGCCCAACCAGGGGGGACACCGGGGAGCTGTTTTTT
TRBJ2-3	.	TRBV28	.	CASSTMGTDTQYF	TGTGCCAGCAGTACTATGGGGACAGATACGCAGTATTTT
TRBJ1-5	TRBD1	TRBV7-9	.	CASSLGAGGVNQPQHF	TGTGCCAGCAGCTTAGGGGCAGGGGGCGTCAATCAGCCCCAGCATTTT
TRBJ2-3	.	TRBV5-1	.	CASNQEGTADTQYF	TGCGCCAGCAACCAAGAAGGGACTGCAGATACGCAGTATTTT
TRBJ1-2	.	TRBV29-1	.	CSGGDYGYTF	TGCAGCGGAGGGGACTATGGCTACACCTTC
TRBJ1-1	.	TRBV6-5	.	CASSYGRDGRNTEAFF	TGTGCCAGCAGTTATGGCAGGGATGGTAGGAACACTGAAGCTTTCTTT
TRBJ2-5	.	TRBV21-1	.	CASSKRCSGSETQYF	TGTGCCAGCAGCAAACGGTGCAGCGGGAGCGAGACCCAGTACTTC
TRBJ2-5	.	TRBV9	.	CASSARSRSETQYF	TGTGCCAGCAGCGCTAGGTCCCGTTCGGAGACCCAGTACTTC
TRBJ1-2	TRBD1	TRBV7-9	.	CASSLAAGTGAVYGYTF	TGTGCCAGCAGCCTTGCGGCCGGGACAGGGGCTGTTTATGGCTACACCTTC
TRBJ2-5	.	TRBV11-2	.	CASSFEVSQTQYF	TGTGCCAGCAGCTTCGAGGTATCGCAGACCCAGTACTTC
TRBJ1-5	.	TRBV5-1	.	CASSLGLGSNQPQHF	TGCGCCAGCAGCTTGGGATTAGGTAGCAATCAGCCCCAGCATTTT
TRBJ1-4	.	TRBV18	once	CASSPSGQQGKLFF	TGTGCCAGCTCACCTTCGGGCCAGCAAGGAAAACTGTTTTTT
TRBJ1-4	.	TRBV19	.	CASSIPRRGGRIREKLFF	TGTGCCAGTAGCATCCCCCGGAGGGGGGGCAGGATCCGAGAAAAACTGTTTTTT
TRBJ1-5	.	TRBV4-1	.	CASSQPGEPQHF	TGCGCCAGCAGCCAACCCGGGGAGCCCCAGCATTTT
TRBJ2-3	TRBD2	TRBV7-3	.	CASSDTGTRGPDTQYF	TGTGCCAGCAGCGACACCGGGACTAGGGGCCCAGATACGCAGTATTTT
TRBJ1-5	.	TRBV19	.	CASSIGGRQPQHF	TGTGCCAGTAGTATCGGGGGGCGACAGCCCCAGCATTTT
TRBJ2-3	TRBD2	TRBV7-7	once	CASSLVGLAGPTDTQYF	TGTGCCAGCAGCTTAGTCGGGCTAGCGGGCCCCACAGATACGCAGTATTTT
TRBJ2-1	TRBD2	TRBV6-5	.	CASRRLAGYNEQFF	TGTGCCAGCAGGAGACTAGCGGGATACAATGAGCAGTTCTTC